Following are 26 T cell receptor beta chains from one sample sequenced in a study of cytomegalovirus exposure and HLA in healthy donors. Libraries were prepared by immunoSEQ multiplex PCR; TCRdb keeps only in-frame clonotypes and omits some of them. The repertoire has around 120,000 clones, about 90% of them found once; the top ten carry 1.5% to 2%. Sequences were obtained from PBMCs. Receptors originate from a woman aged 18-29 years in good health and CMV-seronegative.

This sequence joins TRBV11-3 and TRBJ2-6; D might be TRBD1 (5 bases). Per the germline V gene, CDR1 is SGHNT and CDR2 is YENEEA. V gave up 2 bases and J gave up 1 base, with 9 bases separating them. The CDR3 length is 16 residues. CDR3 sequence reads: CASSLLTESGANVLTF. CDR3 nucleotide sequence: TGTGCCAGCAGCTTATTGACAGAGTCTGGGGCCAACGTCCTGACTTTC.

This chain connects TRBV6-6 to TRBJ2-7; TRBD1 aligns across 7 bases. Trimming cost V 0 bases and J 2 bases; bases outside gene matches: 7. Germline CDR1 MNHNY, CDR2 SVGAGI (reference sequence). The CDR3 sequence is 16 residues long. CDR3 DNA: TGTGCCAGCAGTTACTCGAACACAGGGGAAACCTACGAGCAGTACTTC. It specifies CASSYSNTGETYEQYF.

This chain uses TRBV11-3 with TRBJ2-7; D is ambiguous. Germline V gives CDR1 SGHNT, CDR2 YENEEA. The CDR3 is made up of 12 amino acids. Trimming removed 7 bases from V and 0 bases from J, with 7 bases in between. The chain's CDR3 is CASTSGSYEQYF. In DNA form, the CDR3 reads TGTGCCAGCACCTCGGGCTCCTACGAGCAGTACTTC.

The chain uses TRBV29-1 and TRBJ1-4; no clear D. Trimming took off 4 bases at V and 8 bases at J, with 14 bases between the two ends. The CDR3 sequence is 13 residues long. Germline CDR1 and CDR2: SQVTM and ANQGSEA. The CDR3 DNA sequence: TGCAGCGTTGTGTCCGGCGGAAAGGAAAAACTGTTTTTT. Translation gives CSVVSGGKEKLFF.

The gene calls are TRBV4-3 and TRBJ2-5, with 12 bases lining up with TRBD2. From germline, CDR1 is LGHNA and CDR2 YSLEER. V dropped 1 base and J dropped 2; count of bases not matched to a gene: 2. CDR3 length: 16 residues. The CDR3: CASSQALAGGQETQYF. The CDR3, as DNA: TGCGCCAGCAGCCAAGCCCTAGCGGGAGGGCAAGAGACCCAGTACTTC.

V is TRBV7-8 and J is TRBJ2-6; TRBD1 aligns across 9 bases. Germline lookup yields CDR1 SGHVS and CDR2 FQNEAQ. The CDR3 runs to 18 residues. The junction had 12 bases not matched to a gene; V was cut back by 5 bases and J by 4 bases. The chain's CDR3 is CASSPGQGATTGANVLTF. CDR3 coding DNA: TGTGCCAGCAGCCCGGGACAGGGTGCCACCACCGGGGCCAACGTCCTGACTTTC.

The J gene is TRBJ2-1, the V gene TRBV7-2; 9 positions match TRBD2. The germline V gene encodes CDR1 SGHTA and CDR2 FQGNSA. V shed 1 base, J shed 4 bases, and the junction held 5 bases outside the gene matches. The CDR3 totals 16 residues. This CDR3 is CASSLGRTSVYNEQFF. In DNA, the CDR3 is TGTGCCAGCAGCTTAGGCAGGACTAGCGTTTACAATGAGCAGTTCTTC. Full variable domain (rest looked up from reference TRBV7-2 and TRBJ2-1): GAGVSQSPSNKVTEKGKDVELRCDPISGHTALYWYRQSLGQGLEFLIYFQGNSAPDKSGLPSDRFSAERTGGSVSTLTIQRTQQEDSAVYLCASSLGRTSVYNEQFFGPGTRLTVL.

This clone was counted once. The CDR3 nucleotides read TGTGCCAGCAGTTACAGGGGCCGTCGCTATGGCTACACCTTC. It encodes CASSYRGRRYGYTF. The chain employs TRBV28 and TRBJ1-2; 7 bases map to TRBD1. V trimming: 4 bases; J trimming: 4 bases; junction bases outside the gene matches: 6. Germline CDR1 MDHEN, CDR2 SYDVKM. The CDR3 length is 14 residues.

This chain uses TRBV28 with TRBJ1-5; D possibly corresponds to TRBD1 (6 bases). Trimming pared 2 bases from V and 0 bases from J, leaving 17 bases between. CDR1 and CDR2 from the germline V gene are MDHEN and SYDVKM. This CDR3 has 18 residues. The CDR3 loop is CASSLRGYIGDSNQPQHF. The CDR3 DNA sequence: TGTGCCAGCAGTTTAAGGGGGTACATCGGGGATAGCAATCAGCCCCAGCATTTT.

The gene calls are TRBV5-4 and TRBJ1-6; 9 bases agree with TRBD1. The CDR3 totals 16 residues. Trimming at V came to 4 bases and at J to 4 bases, leaving 6 bases not matched to a gene. Germline V CDR1 and CDR2: SGHNT, YYREEE (reference sequence). This CDR3 is CASSDGQGNYNSPLHF. Here the CDR3 DNA reads TGTGCCAGCAGCGACGGACAGGGGAATTATAATTCACCCCTCCACTTT. Filled out from reference TRBV5-4 and TRBJ1-6, the complete variable domain reads ETGVTQSPTHLIKTRGQQVTLRCSSQSGHNTVSWYQQALGQGPQFIFQYYREEENGRGNFPPRFSGLQFPNYSSELNVNALELDDSALYLCASSDGQGNYNSPLHFGNGTRLTVT.

J is TRBJ2-7 and V is TRBV5-8; 7 nucleotides match TRBD2. The junction had 6 bases not matched to a gene; V was cut back by 1 base and J by 2 bases. This CDR3 contains 15 residues. CDR1 SGHTS and CDR2 YDEGEE come from the germline V gene. The CDR3, as DNA: TGTGCCAGCAGCTTGATGGGAGGGGTGGCCTACGAGCAGTACTTC. Translated: CASSLMGGVAYEQYF. The variable domain in full, completed from reference TRBV5-8 and TRBJ2-7, reads EAGVTQSPTHLIKTRGQQATLRCSPISGHTSVYWYQQALGLGLQFLLWYDEGEERNRGNFPPRFSGRQFPNYSSELNVNALELEDSALYLCASSLMGGVAYEQYFGPGTRLTVT.

The rearrangement links TRBV28 to TRBJ2-7; D is unresolved. CDR1 MDHEN and CDR2 SYDVKM come from the germline V gene. The ends were cut back, 5 bases at V and 11 bases at J, with 16 bases in the middle. The CDR3 length is 12 residues. The CDR3 region is CASSLNSPEEYF. CDR3 nucleotide sequence: TGTGCCAGCAGTCTTAATTCTCCTGAGGAGTACTTC.

This clone occurred once. The rearrangement uses TRBV10-3 and TRBJ2-7, with 8 bases matching TRBD2. The CDR3 totals 13 residues. The ends lost 11 bases at V and 3 bases at J; junction bases unmatched: 9. In germline, CDR1 is ENHRY, CDR2 SYGVKD. CDR3 nucleotides: TGTGCCGCCGGGAGGGAAACGGGCTACGAGCAGTACTTC. Its translation: CAAGRETGYEQYF.

This chain connects TRBV11-3 to TRBJ2-2; no clear D gene. Between the trimmed V and J ends, which lost 8 bases and 7 bases, there was a span of 11 bases. The germline V gene has CDR1 SGHNT and CDR2 YENEEA. The CDR3 sequence is 12 residues long. As DNA, the CDR3 is TGTGCCAGCGCCTATACCCACGGGGAGCTGTTTTTT. It encodes CASAYTHGELFF.

V gene TRBV28 combines with J gene TRBJ1-2, with 7 bases that match TRBD1. CDR3 length: 14 amino acids. From germline, CDR1 is MDHEN and CDR2 SYDVKM. The J segment lost 3 bases and the V segment lost 4 bases, leaving 5 bases of the junction unmatched. CDR3 nucleotide sequence: TGTGCCAGCAGTTCGCGACAGGGATACTATGGCTACACCTTC. As protein: CASSSRQGYYGYTF.

The V and J genes are TRBV28 and TRBJ2-5, with TRBD2 identical over 9 bases. The germline V gene encodes CDR1 MDHEN and CDR2 SYDVKM. This CDR3 region has 14 residues. V lost 6 bases and J lost 2; bases outside the gene matches: 4. The CDR3 sequence is CASRTGLAQETQYF. The CDR3, as DNA: TGTGCCAGCAGGACCGGACTAGCGCAAGAGACCCAGTACTTC. Filled out from reference TRBV28 and TRBJ2-5, the complete variable domain reads DVKVTQSSRYLVKRTGEKVFLECVQDMDHENMFWYRQDPGLGLRLIYFSYDVKMKEKGDIPEGYSVSREKKERFSLILESASTNQTSMYLCASRTGLAQETQYFGPGTRLLVL.

This CDR3 is CASSSSGGEQFF. The DNA for the CDR3 is TGTGCCAGCAGCTCTAGCGGGGGTGAGCAGTTCTTC. The chain uses TRBV7-3 and TRBJ2-1; 10 bases map to TRBD2. Germline assignment: CDR1 SGHTA and CDR2 FQGTGA. With V trimmed by 4 bases and J by 9 bases, 0 bases remained unmatched. The CDR3 has 12 amino acids.

The J gene is TRBJ2-5, the V gene TRBV6-1; TRBD2 matches 8 bases. CDR3 length equals 14 residues. The germline V gene encodes CDR1 MNHNS and CDR2 SASEGT. After removal of 1 base from V and 5 bases from J, the junction contained 3 bases not matched to a gene. Here the CDR3 reads CASSEGSGAETQYF. The CDR3, as DNA: TGTGCCAGCAGTGAAGGTAGCGGGGCGGAGACCCAGTACTTC.

V gene TRBV27 combines with J gene TRBJ1-1; D might be TRBD1 (6 bases). V was trimmed by 6 bases and J by 2 bases, leaving 13 bases between them. The germline V gene encodes CDR1 MNHEY and CDR2 SMNVEV (reference sequence). The CDR3 contains 14 residues. This chain's CDR3 is CASSPQGLNTEAFF. CDR3 DNA: TGTGCCAGCAGCCCACAGGGATTAAACACTGAAGCTTTCTTT.

The V gene is TRBV7-2, the J gene TRBJ2-3; perhaps TRBD2 as D (6 bases). The CDR3 covers 15 residues. V shed 3 bases and J shed 2 bases, with 12 bases lying between them. Germline V gene data show CDR1 as SGHTA and CDR2 as FQGNSA. CDR3 bases: TGTGCCAGCAGCTTTAGCGGCCATCCCACAGATACGCAGTATTTT. Protein sequence: CASSFSGHPTDTQYF.

This clone was observed a handful of times. The chain recombines TRBV19 with TRBJ2-1; TRBD2 agrees at 8 bases. V trimming: 1 base; J trimming: 8 bases; junction bases outside the gene matches: 10. Germline CDR1 LNHDA, CDR2 SQIVND (reference sequence). The CDR3 runs 16 residues. CDR3 DNA: TGTGCCAGTAGTATAGGAATGGCGGGGGGCTCCGATGAGCAGTTCTTC. Its translation is CASSIGMAGGSDEQFF.

The chain recombines TRBV5-6 with TRBJ2-5; 8 bases are a match to TRBD1. V shed 6 bases, J shed 3 bases, and the junction held 13 bases outside the gene matches. Per germline, CDR1 SGHDT and CDR2 YYEEEE. The CDR3 totals 16 residues. Here the CDR3 reads CASIMYQGAFKETQYF. The DNA of the CDR3 is TGTGCCAGCATCATGTACCAGGGGGCGTTTAAAGAGACCCAGTACTTC.

This chain's CDR3 is CASSLAGGPGETQYF. Written as DNA, the CDR3 is TGTGCCAGCAGTCTAGCGGGGGGGCCGGGAGAGACCCAGTACTTC. The chain couples TRBV2 to TRBJ2-5, with 12 bases fitting TRBD2. CDR1 SNHLY and CDR2 FYNNEI come from the germline V gene. The junction had 5 bases not matched to a gene; V was cut back by 5 bases and J by 4 bases. This CDR3 contains 15 residues.

This rearrangement joins TRBV15 to TRBJ2-1; maybe TRBD2 (6 bases). Germline V gene data show CDR1 as LNHNV and CDR2 as YYDKDF (reference sequence). This CDR3 has 16 amino acids. Trimming took 0 bases from V and 2 from J, leaving 11 bases between them. The CDR3 DNA follows: TGTGCCACCAGCAGAGATTTGGCGGGAACCTACAATGAGCAGTTCTTC. This sequence encodes CATSRDLAGTYNEQFF.

Points on this clone: At one end the junction does not follow the germline gene, possibly because of a read error. The chain couples TRBV10-3 to TRBJ2-7, with 9 bases identical to TRBD1. CDR3 length equals 14 residues. The germline V gene encodes CDR1 ENHRY and CDR2 SYGVKD. The CDR3 spells CAISSGTGFVEQYF. In nucleotides, the CDR3 is TGTGCTATCAGTTCTGGGACAGGGTTCGTCGAGCAGTACTTC.

The chain employs TRBV25-1 and TRBJ2-3; no clear D. Per the germline V gene, CDR1 is MGHDK and CDR2 is SYGVNS. CDR3 length equals 11 residues. The V and J ends lost 3 bases and 14 bases respectively, with 12 bases between them. CDR3 loop: CASSDPPEVYF. CDR3 nucleotides: TGTGCCAGCAGTGACCCCCCCGAGGTGTATTTT.